The rows below give T cell receptor beta chains drawn from one sample of a study of neurological immune-mediated disorders. From the 5' RACE reads, TCRdb called clonotypes with MiXCR, one entry per CDR3 protein. The data contain approximately 70,000 distinct CDR3 sequences, 4.8% of them singletons. Sequencing input: PBMCs. The source is an older woman with multiple sclerosis. The CDR3 runs from the conserved cysteine through the conserved F or W. The order of the fields is V gene, J gene, CDR3 length, D gene, clone size, CDR3 protein, CDR3 DNA. D genes are given only for firm matches. For some rows the clone size is stated as once, few or many, or as a class when expanded; others skip it.

TRBV5-1	TRBJ1-2	14	TRBD1	.	CASSGDSGAYGYTF	TGCGCCAGCAGCGGGGACAGCGGGGCCTATGGCTACACCTTC
TRBV29-1	TRBJ2-7	12	TRBD1	few	CSVLGQTYEQYF	TGCAGCGTTTTGGGACAGACCTACGAGCAGTACTTC
TRBV6-5	TRBJ1-2	11	.	many	CASTSGYGYTF	TGTGCCAGCACCTCAGGCTATGGCTACACCTTC
TRBV7-9	TRBJ2-1	16	.	few	CASSFSMRLVHNEQFF	TGTGCCAGCAGCTTCAGCATGAGACTAGTCCACAATGAGCAGTTCTTC
TRBV7-9	TRBJ2-2	14	TRBD2	many	CASRLAGAAGELFF	TGTGCCAGCCGGCTAGCGGGAGCGGCCGGGGAGCTGTTTTTT
TRBV29-1	TRBJ1-1	12	.	many	CSVELGIAEAFF	TGCAGCGTTGAACTAGGGATCGCTGAAGCTTTCTTT
TRBV7-2	TRBJ2-5	12	TRBD2	.	CAIWTSGETQYF	TGTGCCATCTGGACTAGCGGAGAGACCCAGTACTTC
TRBV12-5	TRBJ2-5	16	TRBD1	.	CASGLVHGQVVETQYF	TGTGCTAGTGGTTTGGTACACGGACAGGTGGTGGAGACCCAGTACTTC
TRBV7-9	TRBJ1-2	12	.	many	CASLGGRYGYTF	TGTGCCAGCCTGGGGGGACGCTATGGCTACACCTTC
TRBV4-1	TRBJ2-4	16	TRBD1	few	CASRGGTGLNKNIQYF	TGCGCCAGCAGGGGCGGGACAGGGCTTAACAAAAACATTCAGTACTTC
TRBV5-1	TRBJ1-1	14	.	many	CASSPTGARPEAFF	TGCGCCAGCAGCCCTACGGGGGCGCGTCCTGAAGCTTTCTTT
TRBV27	TRBJ2-7	13	TRBD2	many	CASWTSGSYEQYF	TGTGCCAGCTGGACTAGCGGGAGTTACGAGCAGTACTTC
TRBV20-1	TRBJ1-6	17	TRBD1	.	CSANLLGQEAANSPLHF	TGCAGTGCTAACCTACTGGGACAGGAGGCCGCTAATTCACCCCTCCACTTT
TRBV4-1	TRBJ2-2	15	.	many	CASSRGGGLTGELFF	TGCGCCAGCAGCCGAGGAGGGGGCCTCACCGGGGAGCTGTTTTTT
TRBV5-1	TRBJ1-1	14	.	many	CASSLVAENTEAFF	TGCGCCAGCAGCTTGGTAGCCGAGAACACTGAAGCTTTCTTT
TRBV7-2	TRBJ2-7	14	.	many	CASSAEYYSYEQYF	TGTGCCAGCAGCGCCGAATATTACTCCTACGAGCAGTACTTC